A single sample gave rise to the 22 T cell receptor beta chains below, sequenced in a study of T cell repertoires in cytomegalovirus infection. In TCRdb, the reads were re-called with MiXCR into one record per CDR3 protein. The sample contains roughly 500,000 distinct CDR3 sequences, about 11% of which appear only once. Sequenced sample: PBMCs. The receptors stem from a human donor in good health (CMV status not recorded). Some clones in this sample may be carry-over from other donors' samples.

This chain links TRBV5-8 with TRBJ1-3; 7 bases map to TRBD1. CDR1 is SGHTS and CDR2 is YDEGEE in the germline V gene. V shed 5 bases, J shed 0 bases, and the junction held 5 bases outside the gene matches. This CDR3 has 15 amino acids. CDR3 loop: CASSRDSPSGNTIYF. CDR3 bases: TGTGCCAGCAGTCGGGACAGCCCCTCTGGAAACACCATATATTTT. The complete variable domain, with remaining parts taken from reference TRBV5-8 and TRBJ1-3, reads EAGVTQSPTHLIKTRGQQATLRCSPISGHTSVYWYQQALGLGLQFLLWYDEGEERNRGNFPPRFSGRQFPNYSSELNVNALELEDSALYLCASSRDSPSGNTIYFGEGSWLTVV.

The V call is TRBV11-1, the J call TRBJ2-1; D gene uncertain. Germline-derived CDR1 and CDR2 are SGHAT and FQDESV (reference sequence). Trimming stripped 5 bases from V and 1 base from J, with 12 bases between. The CDR3 totals 15 residues. The CDR3 is CASSPGTQSYNEQFF. The CDR3 DNA sequence: TGTGCCAGCAGCCCCGGAACTCAGTCCTACAATGAGCAGTTCTTC.

The sample holds many counts of this clonotype. This chain connects TRBV7-9 to TRBJ2-3; perhaps TRBD2 as D (6 bases). V dropped 6 bases and J dropped 6 bases, with 10 bases sitting between them. This CDR3 region has 12 residues. Looked up from germline, CDR1 is SEHNR and CDR2 is FQNEAQ (reference sequence). The CDR3 spells CASRPSGDTQYF. The DNA of the CDR3 is TGTGCCAGCAGACCCAGCGGGGATACGCAGTATTTT.

There are many counts of this clonotype. The V call is TRBV7-2, the J call TRBJ2-7; tentatively, D is TRBD1 (6 bases). The V end lost 3 bases, the J end lost 3 bases, and 15 bases lay between the germline ends. Per the germline V gene, CDR1 is SGHTA and CDR2 is FQGNSA. The CDR3 loop spans 15 amino acids. CDR3 bases: TGTGCCAGCAGCTTCGTCTCGTCAGGGGACTACGAGCAGTACTTC. This encodes CASSFVSSGDYEQYF.

The chain employs TRBV19 and TRBJ2-1; D possibly corresponds to TRBD2 (6 bases). Trimming left V 3 bases short and J 4 bases short, with 13 bases between. From germline, CDR1 is LNHDA and CDR2 SQIVND (reference sequence). CDR3 length: 15 amino acids. The CDR3: CASSMGWGEYNEQFF. The CDR3 nucleotides are TGTGCCAGTAGTATGGGGTGGGGGGAATACAATGAGCAGTTCTTC.

There are many counts of this clonotype. The J gene is TRBJ2-7, the V gene TRBV7-6; D is undetermined. The V end was cut by 5 bases, the J end by 6 bases, with 11 bases between. In germline, CDR1 is SGHVS, CDR2 FNYEAQ. The CDR3 is 12 residues long. The CDR3 sequence: CASSRDRIEQYF. CDR3 DNA sequence: TGTGCCAGCAGCCGTGATAGGATCGAGCAGTACTTC.

This clonotype was observed many times. DNA of the CDR3: TGCAGCGTTGGTAACAGGGGGACGAACACCGGGGAGCTGTTTTTT. This encodes CSVGNRGTNTGELFF. V is TRBV29-1 and J is TRBJ2-2; 8 bases line up with TRBD1. Germline lookup yields CDR1 SQVTM and CDR2 ANQGSEA. The CDR3 is made up of 15 amino acids. Losses at the gene ends were 4 bases for V and 0 bases for J; bases not matched to a gene: 4.

To note about this clonotype: A much larger clonotype is one base distant, so this may be a read error. The chain carries TRBV2 and TRBJ2-7; 8 positions agree with TRBD1. V lost 6 bases and J lost 2; bases outside the gene matches: 6. The CDR3 runs 14 residues. CDR1 and CDR2 from the germline V gene are SNHLY and FYNNEI. The CDR3: CASRETGEAYEQYF. The DNA for the CDR3 is TGTGCCAGCAGGGAGACAGGGGAAGCCTACGAGCAGTACTTC.

This clonotype was seen only a few times. The chain is built from TRBV9 and TRBJ2-1, with TRBD2 matching 9 bases. CDR1 is SGDLS and CDR2 is YYNGEE in the germline V gene. The junction had 6 bases not matched to a gene; V was cut back by 6 bases and J by 2 bases. The CDR3 has 15 amino acids. This CDR3 reads CASTRLADAYNEQFF. The CDR3 DNA sequence: TGTGCCAGCACCCGACTAGCGGATGCCTACAATGAGCAGTTCTTC.

This clonotype came up many times. V gene TRBV27 combines with J gene TRBJ2-7; TRBD1 matches at 7 bases. With 5 bases clipped from V and 0 bases from J, the junction kept 4 bases outside the gene matches. The CDR3 loop spans 14 amino acids. The germline gives CDR1 MNHEY, CDR2 SMNVEV (reference sequence). The CDR3 nucleotides read TGTGCCAGCAGTCTGACAGGGAGCTCCTACGAGCAGTACTTC. Protein product: CASSLTGSSYEQYF.

This clonotype was detected many times. The chain couples TRBV6-1 to TRBJ2-5; no clear D. The V end was cut by 7 bases, the J end by 5 bases, with 17 bases between. CDR1 MNHNS and CDR2 SASEGT come from the germline V gene. The CDR3 runs 14 residues. CDR3 nucleotides: TGTGCCAGCACCGTAGACCCGCTCGGGGAGACCCAGTACTTC. It yields the protein CASTVDPLGETQYF.

This clonotype was counted ten times or more. This chain joins TRBV6-1 and TRBJ2-7; D is unresolved. CDR1 and CDR2 (germline): MNHNS, SASEGT. This CDR3 comprises 15 residues. Trimming removed 5 bases at V and 7 bases at J, with 21 bases between. The CDR3 coding sequence is TGTGCCAGCAGTTTTTTTTCGTTGGGCGGAAGGGAGCAGTACTTC. It encodes CASSFFSLGGREQYF.

This clonotype was seen at least ten times. The CDR3 sequence: CASSLLKTGDNQPQHF. CDR3 nucleotide sequence: TGTGCCAGCAGTTTGCTAAAGACAGGGGACAATCAGCCCCAGCATTTT. The genes are TRBV28 and TRBJ1-5; 8 bases map to TRBD1. V shed 3 bases, J shed 3 bases, and the junction held 7 bases outside the gene matches. The germline V gene encodes CDR1 MDHEN and CDR2 SYDVKM. This CDR3 contains 16 residues. The full variable domain, rest sourced from reference TRBV28 and TRBJ1-5, is DVKVTQSSRYLVKRTGEKVFLECVQDMDHENMFWYRQDPGLGLRLIYFSYDVKMKEKGDIPEGYSVSREKKERFSLILESASTNQTSMYLCASSLLKTGDNQPQHFGDGTRLSIL.

This clonotype has a count of ten or more. The chain carries TRBV6-6 and TRBJ1-2; no definite D call. This CDR3 is 13 amino acids long. V shed 3 bases and J shed 4 bases, with 9 bases lying between them. Germline CDR1 MNHNY, CDR2 SVGAGI (reference sequence). DNA of the CDR3: TGTGCCAGCAGTTATCGCGCTGGCTATGGCTACACCTTC. Translating gives CASSYRAGYGYTF.

This clonotype was seen at least ten times. The CDR3 DNA reads as TGTGCCAGCAGATGGGACAGGGGACGGTACGAGCAGTACTTC. Translating gives CASRWDRGRYEQYF. The chain carries TRBV6-2 or TRBV6-3 and TRBJ2-7; TRBD1 agrees at 10 bases. The length of the CDR3 is 14 residues. The V and J ends lost 6 bases and 4 bases, in that order; junction bases with no gene match: 6. From germline, CDR1 is MNHEY and CDR2 SVGEGT.

This clonotype was picked up many times. This sequence joins TRBV11-3 and TRBJ2-2; tentative D call: TRBD2 (5 bases). Trimming left V 8 bases short and J 4 bases short, with 14 bases between. The CDR3 has 14 residues. Germline V gene sequence: CDR1 SGHNT, CDR2 YENEEA. Here the CDR3 reads CASCSGYGTGELFF. CDR3 DNA sequence: TGTGCCAGCTGTTCGGGGTACGGCACCGGGGAGCTGTTTTTT. The full variable domain, its missing parts supplied by reference TRBV11-3 and TRBJ2-2, is EAGVVQSPRYKIIEKKQPVAFWCNPISGHNTLYWYLQNLGQGPELLIRYENEEAVDDSQLPKDRFSAERLKGVDSTLKIQPAELGDSAVYLCASCSGYGTGELFFGEGSRLTVL.

The V and J genes are TRBV4-2 and TRBJ1-5, with no clear D. CDR1 is LGHNA, CDR2 YNFKEQ, per germline. This CDR3 region has 15 residues. V was pared by 4 bases and J by 6 bases, with 16 bases between. CDR3 nucleotide sequence: TGTGCCAGCAGCCCTACCGGGGAAGGCTTTCAGCCCCAGCATTTT. Protein: CASSPTGEGFQPQHF.

This clonotype was picked up many times. The rearrangement links TRBV6-6 to TRBJ2-1; 7 bases line up with TRBD1. CDR3 size: 14 residues. V lost 6 bases, J lost 4 bases, and 6 bases stayed unmatched. CDR1 and CDR2 (germline): MNHNY, SVGAGI (reference sequence). The CDR3 bases are TGTGCCAGCAGACCCGGGACAGCTTACAATGAGCAGTTCTTC. It specifies CASRPGTAYNEQFF.

V is TRBV2 and J is TRBJ1-2; D unresolved. V was trimmed by 2 bases and J by 11 bases, leaving 12 bases between them. This CDR3 comprises 12 residues. Germline V CDR1 and CDR2: SNHLY, FYNNEI. The CDR3 protein is CASSEIEPWYTF. CDR3 nucleotides: TGTGCCAGCAGTGAAATCGAGCCTTGGTACACCTTC.

At least ten counts were recorded for this clonotype. The chain carries TRBV7-9 and TRBJ2-7; D is undetermined. V lost 1 base and J 5 bases, leaving 6 bases between the germline ends. The CDR3 consists of 12 residues. CDR1 and CDR2 (germline): SEHNR, FQNEAQ (reference sequence). CDR3 region: CASSLGPNEQYF. As DNA, the CDR3 is TGTGCCAGCAGCTTAGGGCCGAACGAGCAGTACTTC.

This clonotype was seen repeatedly, ten times or more. This sequence joins TRBV7-2 and TRBJ2-5, with D uncertain. Germline lookup yields CDR1 SGHTA and CDR2 FQGNSA. CDR3 size: 15 residues. V was trimmed by 4 bases and J by 1 base, leaving 13 bases between them. As DNA, the CDR3 is TGTGCCAGCAGCTCCCTCTACCCCTTCCAAGAGACCCAGTACTTC. This codes for CASSSLYPFQETQYF. Complete variable domain (other parts from reference TRBV7-2 and TRBJ2-5): GAGVSQSPSNKVTEKGKDVELRCDPISGHTALYWYRQSLGQGLEFLIYFQGNSAPDKSGLPSDRFSAERTGGSVSTLTIQRTQQEDSAVYLCASSSLYPFQETQYFGPGTRLLVL.

There are a few counts of this clonotype. V usage is TRBV5-1 and J usage is TRBJ1-1, with TRBD1 as a possible D gene (5 bases). Trimming took off 0 bases at V and 1 base at J, with 7 bases between the two ends. CDR3 length: 14 amino acids. CDR1 and CDR2 (germline): SGHRS, YFSETQ. The CDR3 coding sequence is TGCGCCAGCAGCTTGGCGACAGAGAACACTGAAGCTTTCTTT. Its translation is CASSLATENTEAFF.